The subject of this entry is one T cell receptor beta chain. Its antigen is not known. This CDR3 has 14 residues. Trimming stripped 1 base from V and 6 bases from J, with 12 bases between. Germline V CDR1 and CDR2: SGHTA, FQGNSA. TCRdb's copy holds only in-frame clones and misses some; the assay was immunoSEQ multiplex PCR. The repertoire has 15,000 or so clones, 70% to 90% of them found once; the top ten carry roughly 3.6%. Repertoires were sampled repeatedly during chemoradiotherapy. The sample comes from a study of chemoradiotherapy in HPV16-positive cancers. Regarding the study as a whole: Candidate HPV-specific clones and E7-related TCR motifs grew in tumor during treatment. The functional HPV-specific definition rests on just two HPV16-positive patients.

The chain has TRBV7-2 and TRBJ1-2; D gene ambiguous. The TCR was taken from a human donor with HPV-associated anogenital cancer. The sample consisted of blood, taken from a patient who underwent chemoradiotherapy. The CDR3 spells CASSLVWAPDGYTF. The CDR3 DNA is TGTGCCAGCAGCTTAGTTTGGGCTCCGGATGGCTACACCTTC.